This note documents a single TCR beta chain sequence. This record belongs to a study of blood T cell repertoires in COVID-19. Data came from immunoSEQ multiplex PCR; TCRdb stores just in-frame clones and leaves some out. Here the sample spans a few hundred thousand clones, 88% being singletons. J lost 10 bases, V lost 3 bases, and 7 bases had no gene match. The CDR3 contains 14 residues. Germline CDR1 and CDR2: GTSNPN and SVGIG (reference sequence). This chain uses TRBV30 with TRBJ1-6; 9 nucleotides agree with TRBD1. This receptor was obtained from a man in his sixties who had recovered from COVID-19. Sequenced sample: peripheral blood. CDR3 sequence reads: CAWRAGTGFSPLHF. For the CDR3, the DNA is TGTGCCTGGAGGGCGGGGACAGGGTTCTCACCCCTCCACTTT.